This entry is about one TCR beta chain. Its antigen is not known. Germline V gene lookup returns CDR1 MNHEY and CDR2 SVGAGI. The CDR3 runs 14 residues. V dropped 1 base and J dropped 2 bases, with 8 bases sitting between them. Using immunoSEQ multiplex PCR, the repertoire was profiled, and TCRdb retains in-frame clones only, with some absent. In the table there are 35,000 to 45,000 clones, roughly 79% of which are singletons. The sample originates from a study of a mutant IDH1 vaccine in newly diagnosed glioma. Study background: Eight vaccinations were given in weeks 1, 3, 5, 7, 11, 15, 19 and 23.

Time point specified: week 5, during vaccination. Vaccination used 300 ug of mutant IDH1 20-mer peptide per dose, with topical imiquimod. The sequencing here drew on PBMCs, taken from a glioma patient whose treatment included an IDH1 peptide vaccine. The rearrangement joins TRBV6-5 to TRBJ1-1; D is ambiguous. The receptor's source is a man aged 45-65 years with glioma. The CDR3 spells CASSYFSHNTEAFF. In nucleotides, the CDR3 is TGTGCCAGCAGTTACTTTTCCCATAACACTGAAGCTTTCTTT.